This T cell receptor (beta chain) was captured by sequencing in a study of cytomegalovirus exposure and HLA in healthy donors. Study at large: Previous work identified roughly 110 million unique TCR beta sequences from roughly 170 million T cells.

Both 60 Vbeta primers and 13 Jbeta primers went into the PCR. The protocol was immunoSEQ multiplex PCR, while the TCRdb copy is restricted to in-frame clones and leaves out a portion. The repertoire holds over 200,000 clones, with almost 85% as singletons. Study-wide findings and caveats: The study designated about 160 TCR beta chains cytomegalovirus-associated. Rarity held for most TCR sequences, but there were some public TCRs that occurred in many donors. Among the CMV-associated chains, three were confirmed in vitro as specific for CMV antigens.

To note about this clone: The antigen remains undetermined.

The V gene's germline CDR1 is SGHTS and CDR2 YDEGEE. The CDR3 is 15 residues long. Deletions cut 2 bases from V and 5 bases from J, with 16 bases between. V usage is TRBV5-8 and J usage is TRBJ2-5; possible D gene TRBD1, 6 bases. The TCR originated in a woman between 40 and 50 years old in good health and CMV-seronegative. Source material: PBMCs. CDR3 protein: CASSLVGTSSETQYF. DNA for the CDR3: TGTGCCAGCAGCTTAGTCGGGACATCATCGGAGACCCAGTACTTC.